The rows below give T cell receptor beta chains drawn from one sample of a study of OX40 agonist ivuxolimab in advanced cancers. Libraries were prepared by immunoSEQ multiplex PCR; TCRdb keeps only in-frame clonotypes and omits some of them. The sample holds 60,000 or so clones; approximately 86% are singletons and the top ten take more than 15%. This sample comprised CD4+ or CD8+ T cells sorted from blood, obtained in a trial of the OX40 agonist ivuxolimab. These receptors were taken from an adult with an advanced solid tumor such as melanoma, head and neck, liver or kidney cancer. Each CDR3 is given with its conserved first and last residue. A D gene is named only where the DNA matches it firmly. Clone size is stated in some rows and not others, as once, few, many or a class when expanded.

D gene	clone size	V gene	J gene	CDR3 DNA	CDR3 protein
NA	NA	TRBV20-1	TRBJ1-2	TGCAGTGCTATTGCAGTACGCTACACCTTC	CSAIAVRYTF
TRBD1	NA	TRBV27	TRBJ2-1	TGTGCCAGCAGTTTAACGGGACAGGGTTACAATGAGCAGTTCTTC	CASSLTGQGYNEQFF
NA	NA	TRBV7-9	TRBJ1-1	TGTGCCAGCAGCTTAGTGTACGGGGCCGCTGGGACTGAAGCTTTCTTT	CASSLVYGAAGTEAFF
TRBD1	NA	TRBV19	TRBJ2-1	TGTGCCAGTAGAAAACAGGGGGAATCAGGAGGGGAGCAGTTCTTC	CASRKQGESGGEQFF
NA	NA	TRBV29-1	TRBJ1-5	TGCAGCGTTGTAGTACAGGGCAATCAGCCCCAGCATTTT	CSVVVQGNQPQHF
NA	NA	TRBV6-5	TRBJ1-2	TGTGCCAGCAGACCGAAGGAAGCACGTAATGGCTACACCTTC	CASRPKEARNGYTF
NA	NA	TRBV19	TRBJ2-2	TGTGCCAGTAATTCAGGCGGCAGGGCGAACGGGGAGCTGTTTTTT	CASNSGGRANGELFF
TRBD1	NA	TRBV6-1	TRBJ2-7	TGTGCCAGCAGCTTAACAGGGGTGTCCTACGAGCAGTACTTC	CASSLTGVSYEQYF
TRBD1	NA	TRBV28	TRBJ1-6	TGTGCCAGCAGTCCTGTTACACAGGGGAATAATTCACCCCTCCACTTT	CASSPVTQGNNSPLHF
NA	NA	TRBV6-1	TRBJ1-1	TGTGCCATCAGTGAGGTCTCGACAGTCCTGAACACTGAAGCTTTCTTT	CAISEVSTVLNTEAFF
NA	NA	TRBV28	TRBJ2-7	TGTGCCAGCAGTTTAGTGGGCGAGCAGTACTTC	CASSLVGEQYF
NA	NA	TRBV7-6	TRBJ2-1	TGTGCCAGCAGCTTAAGAGGGGACAACTACAATGAGCAGTTCTTC	CASSLRGDNYNEQFF
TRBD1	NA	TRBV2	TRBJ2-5	TGTGCCAGCAGGGAATACGACAGGGGGGTTGAGACCCAGTACTTC	CASREYDRGVETQYF
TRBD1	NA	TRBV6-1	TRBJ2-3	TGTGCCAGCAGTGAGAGGACAGGGAGCACAGATACGCAGTATTTT	CASSERTGSTDTQYF
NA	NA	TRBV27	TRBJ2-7	TGTGCCAGCAGTCCGATAACAAGGGACGCCCAGTACGAGCAGTACTTC	CASSPITRDAQYEQYF
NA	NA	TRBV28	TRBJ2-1	TGTGCCAGCAAGCCGGCCGGTTACAGCCTCTCCTACAATGAGCAGTTCTTC	CASKPAGYSLSYNEQFF
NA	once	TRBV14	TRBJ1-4	TGTGCCAGCAGCCAATATCCGGGGCCCGGGAATGAAAAACTGTTTTTT	CASSQYPGPGNEKLFF
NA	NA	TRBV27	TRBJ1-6	TGTGCCAGCAGTTGGGGGGGAGCCTCACCCCTCCACTTT	CASSWGGASPLHF
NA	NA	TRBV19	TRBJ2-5	TGTGCCAGTAGTAGACGGGACACCGTTTCGGAGACCCAGTACTTC	CASSRRDTVSETQYF
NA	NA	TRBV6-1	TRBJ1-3	TGTGCCAGCAGTGAGGAAATCTCTGGAAACACCATATATTTT	CASSEEISGNTIYF
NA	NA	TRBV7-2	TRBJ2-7	TGTGCCAGCAGCCCGGGACACCCCAGGTTTGGGCAGTACTTC	CASSPGHPRFGQYF
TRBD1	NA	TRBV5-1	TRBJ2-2	TGCGCCAGCAGCCCAGACAGGGGAGTAACATCCGGGGAGCTGTTTTTT	CASSPDRGVTSGELFF
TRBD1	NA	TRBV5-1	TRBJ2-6	TGCGCCAGCAGCTCCCGGACAGGATTAGGCTCTGGGGCCAACGTCCTGACTTTC	CASSSRTGLGSGANVLTF
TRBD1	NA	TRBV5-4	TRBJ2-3	TGTGCCAGCAGCAATAGACAGGGGCGAGATACGCAGTATTTT	CASSNRQGRDTQYF
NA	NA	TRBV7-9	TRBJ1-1	TGTGCCAGCAGCTTACAGGAAAACACTGAAGCTTTCTTT	CASSLQENTEAFF
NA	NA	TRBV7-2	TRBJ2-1	TGTGCCAGCAGTTTTACGGCTGCTAGTGAGCAGTTCTTC	CASSFTAASEQFF
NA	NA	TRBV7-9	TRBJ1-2	TGTGCCAGCAGCCAAGTGCTCTGGGACGGAACTACTAACTATGGCTACACCTTC	CASSQVLWDGTTNYGYTF
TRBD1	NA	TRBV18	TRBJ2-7	TGTGCCAGCTCGAACACAGGGGGGACCTACGAGCAGTACTTC	CASSNTGGTYEQYF
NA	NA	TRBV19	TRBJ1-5	TGTGCCAGTAGCAACAACGGGTTCAATCAGCCCCAGCATTTT	CASSNNGFNQPQHF
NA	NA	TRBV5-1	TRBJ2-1	TGCGCCAGCAGCTTGGACCAAAGCTCCTACAATGAGCAGTTCTTC	CASSLDQSSYNEQFF
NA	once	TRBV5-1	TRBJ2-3	TGCGCCAGCAGCCCCGGGGGCCGAGGGAGCACAGATACGCAGTATTTT	CASSPGGRGSTDTQYF
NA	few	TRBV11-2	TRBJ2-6	TGTGCCAGCAGCTTAGTGCCTTCTGAGGCCAACGTCCTGACTTTC	CASSLVPSEANVLTF
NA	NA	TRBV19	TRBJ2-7	TGTGCCAGTAGGACGAGGGCTGATTTCTACGAGCAGTACTTC	CASRTRADFYEQYF
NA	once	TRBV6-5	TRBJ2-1	TGTGCCAGCAGTTACTCGGGGGGGGCAGCCTACAATGAGCAGTTCTTC	CASSYSGGAAYNEQFF
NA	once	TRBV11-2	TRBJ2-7	TGTGCCAGCAGCTACGGGAATTCCTACGAGCAGTACTTC	CASSYGNSYEQYF
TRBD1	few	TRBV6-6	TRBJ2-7	TGTGCAGCAGTTACGCGTCAGGGGGCATGGGAGCAGTACTTC	CAAVTRQGAWEQYF
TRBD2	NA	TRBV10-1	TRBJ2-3	TGCGCCAGCAGTGAGTCTGTTCACCGGGACTATAGCACAGATACGCAGTATTTT	CASSESVHRDYSTDTQYF
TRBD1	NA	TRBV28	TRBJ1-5	TGTGCCAGCACCCCGACAGGGTGGAGCAATCAGCCCCAGCATTTT	CASTPTGWSNQPQHF
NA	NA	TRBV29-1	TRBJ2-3	TGCAGCGTTGAAGTAGGTTCCCATACGCAGTATTTT	CSVEVGSHTQYF
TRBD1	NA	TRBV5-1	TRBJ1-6	TGCGCCAGCAGCTCGACGACAGGGAAGGGTAATTCACCCCTCCACTTT	CASSSTTGKGNSPLHF
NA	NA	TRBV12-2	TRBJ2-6	TGTGCAAGTCGCTTAGACAGGGTAGCGGGAGGAAAAAATTGGCTCCCTGGGGCCAACGTCCTGACTTTC	CASRLDRVAGGKNWLPGANVLTF
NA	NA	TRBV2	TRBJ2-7	TGTGCCAGCAGTGCCCACAGGGCCCCCTACGAGCAGTACTTC	CASSAHRAPYEQYF
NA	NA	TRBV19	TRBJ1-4	TGTGCCAGTAGTATTGGAGGCGCTCGGGCTGAAAAACTGTTTTTT	CASSIGGARAEKLFF
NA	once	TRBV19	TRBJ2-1	TGTGCCAGTGGGTCACTCCCCTCATCCAACGGTGAGCAGTTCTTC	CASGSLPSSNGEQFF
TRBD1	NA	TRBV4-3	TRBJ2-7	TGCGCCAGCAGCCAAGAGGGGGACAGGTACTTC	CASSQEGDRYF
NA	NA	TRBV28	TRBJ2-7	TGTGCCAGCAGTTCTATCAGGCTAGCGCGGTCCTACGAGCAGTACTTC	CASSSIRLARSYEQYF
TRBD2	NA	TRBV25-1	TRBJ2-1	TGTGCCAGCAGCCCCAGGGCTAGCGGGTACAATGAGCAGTTCTTC	CASSPRASGYNEQFF
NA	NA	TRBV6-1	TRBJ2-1	TGTGCCAGCAAAGTTACGGGAGCCCTCTACAATGAGCAGTTCTTC	CASKVTGALYNEQFF
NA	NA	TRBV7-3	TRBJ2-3	TGTGCCAGCAGCTTCGACACAGATACGCAGTATTTT	CASSFDTDTQYF
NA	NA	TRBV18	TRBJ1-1	TGTGCCAGCTCGGAACAGAAGTACACTGAAGCTTTCTTT	CASSEQKYTEAFF
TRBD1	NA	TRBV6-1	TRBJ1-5	TGTGCCAGTAGGTTGACAGGGAATATGGGTCAGCCCCAGCATTTT	CASRLTGNMGQPQHF
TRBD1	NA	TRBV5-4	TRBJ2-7	TGTGCCAGCAGCCAAGCGGGACAGGGGTTTTACGAGCAGTACTTC	CASSQAGQGFYEQYF
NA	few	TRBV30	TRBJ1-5	TGTGCCTGGAGCCCCTCGGAAGGTCAGCCCCAGCATTTT	CAWSPSEGQPQHF
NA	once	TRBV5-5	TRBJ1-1	TGTGCCAGCAGCTTGGCTTCATACACTGAAGCTTTCTTT	CASSLASYTEAFF
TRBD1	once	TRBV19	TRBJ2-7	TGTGCCAGTAGTATTCGACAGGGGACCTACGAGCAGTACTTC	CASSIRQGTYEQYF
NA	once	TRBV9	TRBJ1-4	TGTGCCAGCAGCGACGAACAGGGAGTTGCAACTAATGAAAAACTGTTTTTT	CASSDEQGVATNEKLFF